The 18 T cell receptor beta chains in this list originate from one sample, sequenced in a study of blood T cell repertoires in COVID-19. The data were produced by immunoSEQ multiplex PCR, yet TCRdb's version contains in-frame clones alone and is incomplete. Among over 150,000 clones listed, around 84% were seen once. Sequencing was carried out using PBMCs or T cells enriched from blood (not recorded which). The receptors originated from a man aged 45-65 years who had recovered from COVID-19.

The chain has TRBV13 and TRBJ2-5; TRBD2 aligns across 8 bases. This CDR3 region has 13 residues. From germline, CDR1 is PRHDT and CDR2 FYEKMQ (reference sequence). V trimming: 5 bases; J trimming: 3 bases; junction bases outside the gene matches: 2. The CDR3 loop reads CASSGGLEETQYF. DNA of the CDR3: TGTGCCAGCAGCGGGGGACTAGAAGAGACCCAGTACTTC. Drawing the rest from reference TRBV13 and TRBJ2-5, the complete variable domain is AAGVIQSPRHLIKEKRETATLKCYPIPRHDTVYWYQQGPGQDPQFLISFYEKMQSDKGSIPDRFSAQQFSDYHSELNMSSLELGDSALYFCASSGGLEETQYFGPGTRLLVL.

The rearrangement links TRBV5-6 to TRBJ2-5; TRBD2 matches at 10 bases. CDR1 and CDR2 from the germline V gene are SGHDT and YYEEEE. This CDR3 contains 16 residues. V gave up 3 bases and J gave up 1 base; unmatched junction bases: 6. The CDR3 here is CASSWALAGVQETQYF. The CDR3 DNA reads TGTGCCAGCAGCTGGGCGCTAGCGGGGGTCCAAGAGACCCAGTACTTC.

This clone was detected only a few times. The chain joins TRBV6-5 to TRBJ2-2, with D possibly being TRBD2 (5 bases). Germline CDR1 MNHEY, CDR2 SVGAGI. The CDR3 length is 15 residues. The V gene lost 6 bases and the J gene lost 4 bases, with 15 bases spanning the gap. CDR3 DNA sequence: TGTGCCAGCAGGAGGGCAGAACTTTTCACCGGGGAGCTGTTTTTT. Translation: CASRRAELFTGELFF.

This chain links TRBV5-5 with TRBJ2-7, with TRBD1 matching 7 bases. The CDR3 sequence is 15 residues long. CDR1 is SGHKS, CDR2 YYEKEE, per germline (reference sequence). V dropped 3 bases and J dropped 2; count of bases not matched to a gene: 8. In DNA form, the CDR3 reads TGTGCCAGCAGCTGGGCCCCGGGACAGACCTACGAGCAGTACTTC. Translation: CASSWAPGQTYEQYF.

The chain carries TRBV7-8 and TRBJ1-5, with 11 nucleotides matching TRBD1. The CDR3 is 16 residues long. Germline V gene lookup returns CDR1 SGHVS and CDR2 FQNEAQ. With 1 base clipped from V and 6 bases from J, the junction kept 5 bases outside the gene matches. The CDR3: CASSLGTGGIGQPQHF. CDR3 bases: TGTGCCAGCAGCTTAGGGACAGGGGGCATAGGTCAGCCCCAGCATTTT.

This clone was counted at least ten times. This sequence joins TRBV5-5 and TRBJ2-7, with 11 bases identical to TRBD1. The CDR3 is 14 residues long. V lost 4 bases to trimming and J lost 7 bases; unmatched junction nucleotides: 7. CDR1 is SGHKS, CDR2 YYEKEE, per germline (reference sequence). The CDR3: CASSPGQGAREQYF. The CDR3 DNA is TGTGCCAGCAGCCCCGGACAGGGGGCTCGGGAGCAGTACTTC. The whole variable domain, remainder taken from reference TRBV5-5 and TRBJ2-7, is DAGVTQSPTHLIKTRGQQVTLRCSPISGHKSVSWYQQVLGQGPQFIFQYYEKEERGRGNFPDRFSARQFPNYSSELNVNALLLGDSALYLCASSPGQGAREQYFGPGTRLTVT.

The rearrangement uses TRBV5-6 and TRBJ2-4; no reliable D call. CDR1 is SGHDT, CDR2 YYEEEE, per germline. Between the trimmed V and J ends, which lost 0 bases and 0 bases, there was a span of 7 bases. This CDR3 has 15 residues. Here the CDR3 reads CASSLERLAKNIQYF. The CDR3, as DNA: TGTGCCAGCAGCTTGGAGCGCTTAGCCAAAAACATTCAGTACTTC.

This chain joins TRBV5-1 and TRBJ2-1; 8 bases map to TRBD2. In germline, CDR1 is SGHRS, CDR2 YFSETQ. The CDR3 has 16 residues. The V gene end was trimmed by 0 bases and the J gene end by 8 bases; junction bases not matched to a gene: 10. The CDR3 is CASSLVLGLGSHEQFF. The CDR3 DNA is TGCGCCAGCAGCTTGGTGTTGGGACTAGGGTCCCATGAGCAGTTCTTC.

This rearrangement joins TRBV11-2 to TRBJ1-6; perhaps TRBD1 as D (6 bases). Germline V gene data show CDR1 as SGHAT and CDR2 as FQNNGV. V lost 0 bases, J lost 7 bases, and 10 bases lay in between. This CDR3 region has 15 residues. This chain's CDR3 is CASSLERGWNSPLHF. The DNA of the CDR3 is TGTGCCAGCAGCTTAGAGAGGGGGTGGAATTCACCCCTCCACTTT.

The V and J genes are TRBV6-2 or TRBV6-3 and TRBJ2-3, with D possibly matching TRBD2 (7 bases). CDR3 length equals 15 residues. Germline CDR1 MNHEY, CDR2 SVGEGT. V was shortened by 6 bases and J by 5 bases, with 18 bases between the two germline ends. The CDR3 spells CASSQEGGALDTQYF. CDR3 in DNA: TGTGCCAGCAGCCAGGAGGGGGGGGCCCTAGATACGCAGTATTTT.

The chain recombines TRBV6-5 with TRBJ1-2; D is possibly TRBD1 (6 bases). V shed 5 bases and J shed 6 bases, with 19 bases lying between them. The CDR3 sequence is 15 residues long. Germline CDR1 MNHEY, CDR2 SVGAGI. This CDR3 reads CASSPRGGGLDGYTF. In DNA form, the CDR3 reads TGTGCCAGCAGTCCCAGGGGAGGGGGGCTTGATGGCTACACCTTC.

The chain carries TRBV18 and TRBJ1-6, with 11 bases that match TRBD1. Trimming cost V 5 bases and J 13 bases; bases outside gene matches: 7. The CDR3 length is 14 residues. CDR1 is KGHSH, CDR2 LQKENI, per germline. In DNA, the CDR3 is TGTGCCAGCTCAACGGGACAGGGGGACATGCCCCTCCACTTT. This translates into CASSTGQGDMPLHF.

Only one count was recorded for this clone. The V call is TRBV30, the J call TRBJ2-2, with 11 bases matching TRBD1. The V gene's germline CDR1 is GTSNPN and CDR2 SVGIG (reference sequence). The CDR3 totals 16 residues. With V trimmed by 3 bases and J by 6 bases, 9 bases remained unmatched. DNA of the CDR3: TGTGCCTGGAGGGATCCGGGACAGGGGGTCTCCGGGGAGCTGTTTTTT. Its translation: CAWRDPGQGVSGELFF.

The chain employs TRBV2 and TRBJ1-5; the D is unclear. Germline CDR1 SNHLY, CDR2 FYNNEI. Trimming removed 2 bases from V and 0 bases from J, with 5 bases in between. The CDR3 loop spans 14 amino acids. This CDR3 reads CASSEQYSNQPQHF. DNA of the CDR3: TGTGCCAGCAGTGAACAGTATAGCAATCAGCCCCAGCATTTT.

The V call is TRBV2, the J call TRBJ2-7; D uncertain. V gave up 3 bases and J gave up 1 base, with 13 bases separating them. This CDR3 spans 15 amino acids. In germline, CDR1 is SNHLY, CDR2 FYNNEI. This chain's CDR3 is CASSDSQLRSYEQYF. The CDR3 DNA sequence: TGTGCCAGCAGTGACAGCCAACTACGGTCCTACGAGCAGTACTTC.

The chain carries TRBV27 and TRBJ2-3; TRBD2 matches 14 bases. The CDR3 spans 19 residues. CDR1 MNHEY and CDR2 SMNVEV come from the germline V gene (reference sequence). The V and J ends lost 5 bases and 3 bases, in that order; junction bases with no gene match: 13. CDR3 sequence reads: CASSPKGLAGAGRTDTQYF. CDR3 bases: TGTGCCAGCAGTCCTAAGGGACTAGCGGGGGCAGGTCGGACAGATACGCAGTATTTT.

The chain couples TRBV7-2 to TRBJ1-1; D not certain. V lost 3 bases to trimming and J lost 5 bases, with 10 bases between them. Looked up from germline, CDR1 is SGHTA and CDR2 is FQGNSA. The CDR3 sequence is 13 residues long. The CDR3 sequence is CASSLRKRTEAFF. The CDR3, as DNA: TGTGCCAGCAGCTTGAGGAAACGGACTGAAGCTTTCTTT.

The rearrangement uses TRBV7-9 and TRBJ1-2; possibly TRBD1 for D (5 bases). With 5 bases removed from V and 5 bases from J, the gap between germline ends came to 9 bases. CDR1 SEHNR and CDR2 FQNEAQ come from the germline V gene (reference sequence). CDR3 length: 12 residues. The CDR3 protein is CASSLDRYGYTF. DNA for the CDR3: TGTGCCAGCAGCCTAGACAGATATGGCTACACCTTC. The whole variable domain, filled in from reference TRBV7-9 and TRBJ1-2, reads DTGVSQNPRHKITKRGQNVTFRCDPISEHNRLYWYRQTLGQGPEFLTYFQNEAQLEKSRLLSDRFSAERPKGSFSTLEIQRTEQGDSAMYLCASSLDRYGYTFGSGTRLTVV.